The TCR beta chain under discussion was sequenced for a study of blood T cell repertoires in COVID-19. The overall study: The samples span acute and convalescent COVID-19 from the United States, Italy and Spain. From T cells, B-cell-depleted T cells, or PBMCs came the material, which was cDNA or gDNA.

Per the study methods: Nucleated cell number was recorded as an estimate derived from reference gene primer amplification. Sequenced by immunoSEQ multiplex PCR; TCRdb stores in-frame clones only, minus some. V, J and clone size are those of that table, while D and trimming were read from the DNA. The table lists approximately 30,000 clones, around 92% of them singletons. Germline V gene data show CDR1 as MNHEY and CDR2 as SVGAGI. V gave up 9 bases and J gave up 2 bases, with 17 bases separating them. CDR3 length: 14 amino acids. The specimen was peripheral blood. The TCR originated in a woman in her thirties or forties with active or convalescent COVID-19. The V call is TRBV6-5, the J call TRBJ2-7; a weak D match, TRBD2 (6 bases). CDR3 nucleotides: TGTGCCAGTCGGAGGGACTTGCAAGCCTACGAGCAGTACTTC. Amino acid sequence: CASRRDLQAYEQYF.